This TCR beta chain was retrieved from a study of blood T cells in healthy people across ages. Study-wide context: Every two T cells gave about one barcoded beta molecule via template switching. Study outcomes and limitations: Age brought a roughly linear fall in TCR beta diversity measured per million T cells.

Details on this clonotype: As yet, its antigen is unknown.

It was with a sample-barcoded 5' primer and a J-beta primer mix that a second PCR of roughly 7 to 12 cycles was run. Each cDNA molecule was tagged by a template-switch adaptor that had 12 random nucleotides. Using its own MiXCR run on the 5' RACE reads, TCRdb lists one record per CDR3 protein. The sample has more than 700,000 distinct CDR3 sequences; about 48% are singletons. The donors, all healthy, were Caucasians living in Russia, aged roughly 6 to 100. There are 13 residues in the CDR3. V gave up 4 bases and J gave up 15 bases; unmatched junction bases: 6. CDR1 SGDLS and CDR2 YYNGEE come from the germline V gene.

This clonotype was sampled from a man older than 75 in good health. Source material: blood. This chain connects TRBV9 to TRBJ2-1, with TRBD2 identical over 14 bases. CDR3 amino acids: CASSPGLAGVSFF. The DNA for the CDR3 is TGTGCCAGCAGCCCGGGACTAGCGGGAGTCTCGTTCTTC.